This T cell receptor (beta chain) was sequenced in a study of blood T cell repertoires in COVID-19. Original methodology: Reference gene primer amplification in the assay estimated nucleated cell counts. Produced via immunoSEQ multiplex PCR; TCRdb's table is partial and in-frame only. That table gives V, J and clone size, and the DNA gave D and trimming. The sample gives 250,000 to 350,000 clones, about 88% of which show up once; almost 1.5% is in the top ten. A few counts support this clone. This CDR3 is 13 amino acids long. Per germline, CDR1 SGHRS and CDR2 YFSETQ. After removal of 3 bases from V and 8 bases from J, the junction contained 6 bases not matched to a gene.

Sample: peripheral blood. The chain combines TRBV5-1 with TRBJ1-2; TRBD1 matches at 8 bases. The source is a human donor with COVID-19, enrolled during active disease. The donor label of this sample is uncertain. The CDR3 nucleotides read TGCGCCAGCAGCTCGGCAGGGGGCGGCGGCTACACCTTC. The encoded protein is CASSSAGGGGYTF.